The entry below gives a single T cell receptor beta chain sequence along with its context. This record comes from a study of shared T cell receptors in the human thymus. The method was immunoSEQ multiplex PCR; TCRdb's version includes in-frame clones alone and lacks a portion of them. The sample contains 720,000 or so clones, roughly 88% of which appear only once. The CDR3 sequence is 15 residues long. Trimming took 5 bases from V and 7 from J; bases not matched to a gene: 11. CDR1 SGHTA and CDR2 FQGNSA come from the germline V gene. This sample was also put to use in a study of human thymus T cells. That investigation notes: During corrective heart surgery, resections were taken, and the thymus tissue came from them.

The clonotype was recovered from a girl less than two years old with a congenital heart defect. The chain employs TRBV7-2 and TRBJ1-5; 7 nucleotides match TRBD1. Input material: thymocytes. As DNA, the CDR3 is TGTGCCAGCAGCCGCACAGGGGAATTTGGACAGCCCCAGCATTTT. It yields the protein CASSRTGEFGQPQHF.